The clone carrying this TCR beta chain has only one observation. The CDR3 runs to 15 residues. CDR1 SGHRS and CDR2 YFSETQ come from the germline V gene. V gave up 2 bases and J gave up 0 bases, with 10 bases separating them. In the authors' workflow: Amplification with reference gene primers provided the estimates of nucleated cell counts. Clones were sequenced by immunoSEQ multiplex PCR, and TCRdb holds only the in-frame ones, with some missing. V and J calls and clone size are copied from that table; D and trimming were computed from the DNA. Of 70,000 to 75,000 clones listed, roughly 90% are singletons. The sample is drawn from a study of blood T cell repertoires in COVID-19. Study as a whole: Some COVID-19 samples were acute and others convalescent; all came from the United States, Italy and Spain. PBMCs, B-cell-depleted T cells, or T cells provided the cDNA or gDNA that made up the material.

This sequence originates from a human donor in a cohort sampled during active COVID-19. The chain is built from TRBV5-1 and TRBJ2-3; D remains unclear. The sample was peripheral blood. The CDR3 loop is CASSFSAASTDTQYF. CDR3 DNA: TGCGCCAGCAGCTTTTCGGCGGCTAGCACAGATACGCAGTATTTT. Full variable domain (missing parts from reference TRBV5-1 and TRBJ2-3): KAGVTQTPRYLIKTRGQQVTLSCSPISGHRSVSWYQQTPGQGLQFLFEYFSETQRNKGNFPGRFSGRQFSNSRSEMNVSTLELGDSALYLCASSFSAASTDTQYFGPGTRLTVL.